The rows below give T cell receptor beta chains drawn from one sample of a study of blood T cell repertoires in COVID-19. Some clones are missing from TCRdb's copy, which holds only in-frame ones; the method was immunoSEQ multiplex PCR. The table shows over 85,000 clones, with about 85% occurring only once. Sequenced: peripheral blood. The receptors stem from a human donor in a cohort sampled during active COVID-19. Both conserved end residues are part of each CDR3. Fields, in order: D gene, J gene, V gene, clone size, CDR3 length, CDR3 DNA, CDR3 protein. A D gene is named only where the DNA matches it firmly. Rows give clone size only sometimes, using once, few, many, or a class for an expanded clone.

D: -
J: TRBJ2-1
V: TRBV7-2
size: -
length: 15
DNA: TGTGCCAGCAGCTTAGAGGGGGAGACCCACAATGAGCAGTTCTTC
CDR3: CASSLEGETHNEQFF

D: -
J: TRBJ2-5
V: TRBV6-1
size: once
length: 13
DNA: TGTGCCAGCAGTGAACCCGGGTTCGAGACCCAGTACTTC
CDR3: CASSEPGFETQYF

D: TRBD2
J: TRBJ2-7
V: TRBV5-6
size: -
length: 12
DNA: TGTGCCAGCAGCGCGGGAGGTGGGGAGCAGTACTTC
CDR3: CASSAGGGEQYF

D: -
J: TRBJ2-3
V: TRBV11-2
size: -
length: 15
DNA: TGTGCCAGCAGCCCCCGGGGGGCGGGCACAGATACGCAGTATTTT
CDR3: CASSPRGAGTDTQYF

D: TRBD1
J: TRBJ2-2
V: TRBV7-3
size: few
length: 16
DNA: TGTGCCAGCAGCTTATCACAGGGGGCGAACACCGGGGAGCTGTTTTTT
CDR3: CASSLSQGANTGELFF

D: -
J: TRBJ1-5
V: TRBV13
size: -
length: 14
DNA: TGTGCCAGCAGCCCTCGGGAATTCAGTCAGCCCCAGCATTTT
CDR3: CASSPREFSQPQHF

D: TRBD2
J: TRBJ2-3
V: TRBV4-2
size: -
length: 17
DNA: TGTGCCAGCAGCCAAGATGGGCCGGGAGGCAGCACAGATACGCAGTATTTT
CDR3: CASSQDGPGGSTDTQYF

D: -
J: TRBJ2-2
V: TRBV7-2
size: -
length: 18
DNA: TGTGCCAGCAGCTTAGTGGCCTCCCGGACCGGAGGCACCGGGGAGCTGTTTTTT
CDR3: CASSLVASRTGGTGELFF

D: -
J: TRBJ2-7
V: TRBV27
size: -
length: 13
DNA: TGTGCCAGCAGTTTACCAGGGTCGAACGAGCAGTACTTC
CDR3: CASSLPGSNEQYF

D: TRBD1
J: TRBJ1-1
V: TRBV29-1
size: -
length: 13
DNA: TGCAGCGCCCAGACAGGGGGCCACACTGAAGCTTTCTTT
CDR3: CSAQTGGHTEAFF

D: -
J: TRBJ1-2
V: TRBV7-9
size: -
length: 14
DNA: TGTGCCAGCAGCTTACAGGGCAGGGTGTTTGGCTACACCTTC
CDR3: CASSLQGRVFGYTF

D: -
J: TRBJ2-7
V: TRBV9
size: -
length: 14
DNA: TGTGCCAGCAGCATCGACAGGTTCTCCTACGAGCAGTACTTC
CDR3: CASSIDRFSYEQYF

D: TRBD2
J: TRBJ2-5
V: TRBV9
size: -
length: 17
DNA: TGTGCCAGCAGCGCCAATAGGCCCACTAGCGGCTGGGAGACCCAGTACTTC
CDR3: CASSANRPTSGWETQYF

D: -
J: TRBJ1-5
V: TRBV28
size: once
length: 17
DNA: TGTGCCACCGTCCGGCTAGGGGACATTTATAGCAATCAGCCCCAGCATTTT
CDR3: CATVRLGDIYSNQPQHF

D: TRBD1
J: TRBJ2-7
V: TRBV13
size: -
length: 13
DNA: TGTGCCAGCAGCACCGACAGGGGCCACGAGCAGTACTTC
CDR3: CASSTDRGHEQYF

D: -
J: TRBJ2-7
V: TRBV7-2
size: -
length: 13
DNA: TGTGCCAGCAGCCCGAGGGCGACCTACGAGCAGTACTTC
CDR3: CASSPRATYEQYF

D: -
J: TRBJ1-1
V: TRBV7-2
size: -
length: 15
DNA: TGTGCCAGCAGCTTTGCAACGCGGGGGAGCACTGAAGCTTTCTTT
CDR3: CASSFATRGSTEAFF

D: TRBD1
J: TRBJ1-2
V: TRBV15
size: -
length: 16
DNA: TGTGCCACCAGATACGGGACAGGCCGTTCTAACTATGGCTACACCTTC
CDR3: CATRYGTGRSNYGYTF

D: TRBD1
J: TRBJ2-2
V: TRBV30
size: -
length: 13
DNA: TGTGCCTTTGACAGGGTCAGCACCGGGGAGCTGTTTTTT
CDR3: CAFDRVSTGELFF

D: TRBD2
J: TRBJ2-1
V: TRBV6-2/TRBV6-3
size: -
length: 16
DNA: TGTGCCAGCAGCGCCTTAGCGGGGGGGTCCTACAATGAGCAGTTCTTC
CDR3: CASSALAGGSYNEQFF

D: -
J: TRBJ1-2
V: TRBV4-2
size: -
length: 15
DNA: TGTGCCAGCAGCCAAGAGTGGGCAGCTAACTATGGCTACACCTTC
CDR3: CASSQEWAANYGYTF

D: TRBD1
J: TRBJ2-3
V: TRBV7-6
size: -
length: 15
DNA: TGTGCCAGCAGCTTGACAGGGGGCCCCGCAGATACGCAGTATTTT
CDR3: CASSLTGGPADTQYF

D: -
J: TRBJ2-1
V: TRBV7-8
size: -
length: 13
DNA: TGTGCCAGCAGCTCCGGGACTGTTAGCGATGAGTTCTTC
CDR3: CASSSGTVSDEFF

D: -
J: TRBJ1-1
V: TRBV19
size: -
length: 13
DNA: TGTGCCAGTAGTATAGTTCAGAACACTGAAGCTTTCTTT
CDR3: CASSIVQNTEAFF

D: -
J: TRBJ2-4
V: TRBV7-9
size: -
length: 14
DNA: TGTGCCAGCAGCTTAGAGGTCAGCGGAAACATTCAGTACTTC
CDR3: CASSLEVSGNIQYF

D: -
J: TRBJ1-2
V: TRBV9
size: -
length: 14
DNA: TGTGCCAGCAGCGTATCTCCAGATAACTATGGCTACACCTTC
CDR3: CASSVSPDNYGYTF

D: TRBD2
J: TRBJ2-3
V: TRBV5-1
size: once
length: 17
DNA: TGCGCCAGCAGCTTGGCACTAGCGGGGGGGCTTCCAGATACGCAGTATTTT
CDR3: CASSLALAGGLPDTQYF

D: -
J: TRBJ1-5
V: TRBV6-2/TRBV6-3
size: -
length: 17
DNA: TGTGCCAGCAGTTACTCGAGTGCCAGGATGAGCAATCAGCCCCAGCATTTT
CDR3: CASSYSSARMSNQPQHF

D: TRBD2
J: TRBJ2-1
V: TRBV4-2
size: -
length: 17
DNA: TGTGCCAGCAGCCAAGGGACTAGCGGGGGGGCCTCCAATGAGCAGTTCTTC
CDR3: CASSQGTSGGASNEQFF

D: TRBD1
J: TRBJ2-2
V: TRBV5-1
size: -
length: 17
DNA: TGCGCCAGCAGACGGACAGGCGACCTTTCTAACACCGGGGAGCTGTTTTTT
CDR3: CASRRTGDLSNTGELFF

D: -
J: TRBJ1-2
V: TRBV30
size: few
length: 10
DNA: TGTGCCTACAGGAGGGGAGGCTACACCTTC
CDR3: CAYRRGGYTF

D: -
J: TRBJ1-6
V: TRBV6-5
size: -
length: 12
DNA: TGTGCCAGCAGGCTATCGAATTCACCCCTCCACTTT
CDR3: CASRLSNSPLHF

D: TRBD2
J: TRBJ2-1
V: TRBV29-1
size: -
length: 16
DNA: TGCAGCGTGCGCCGGGAGGAGACCCGGGGGTACAATGAGCAGTTCTTC
CDR3: CSVRREETRGYNEQFF

D: TRBD1
J: TRBJ1-1
V: TRBV7-9
size: once
length: 13
DNA: TGTGCCAGCTCTTACGACAGGGGGCGAACAGCTTTCTTT
CDR3: CASSYDRGRTAFF

D: -
J: TRBJ2-1
V: TRBV10-3
size: -
length: 15
DNA: TGTGCCATCGAGATTAAGGCGGGGACCTACAATGAGCAGTTCTTC
CDR3: CAIEIKAGTYNEQFF

D: -
J: TRBJ1-3
V: TRBV6-1
size: -
length: 13
DNA: TGTGCCAGCAGTGAAGCAGCGGGAAACACCATATATTTT
CDR3: CASSEAAGNTIYF

D: -
J: TRBJ1-5
V: TRBV19
size: -
length: 14
DNA: TGTGCCAGTAGTATAGAGGTCAGGAATCAGCCCCAGCATTTT
CDR3: CASSIEVRNQPQHF

D: TRBD2
J: TRBJ2-3
V: TRBV10-3
size: -
length: 16
DNA: TGTGCCATCAGCCGGGGGGGGGACTCTACTTTAGATACGCAGTATTTT
CDR3: CAISRGGDSTLDTQYF

D: -
J: TRBJ2-7
V: TRBV30
size: -
length: 14
DNA: TGTGCCTGGAGTCATTCAAAGTCAGGGTACGAGCAGTACTTC
CDR3: CAWSHSKSGYEQYF

D: -
J: TRBJ2-7
V: TRBV25-1
size: -
length: 11
DNA: TGTGCCAGCAGTGGGGCATACGAGCAGTACTTC
CDR3: CASSGAYEQYF

D: -
J: TRBJ2-7
V: TRBV4-3
size: -
length: 15
DNA: TGCGCCAGCAGCCAAGGCGCCCGTTACTCCTACGAGCAGTACTTC
CDR3: CASSQGARYSYEQYF

D: -
J: TRBJ2-3
V: TRBV18
size: -
length: 17
DNA: TGTGCCAGCTCACCACCGGACACAAAAAATTCCACAGATACGCAGTATTTT
CDR3: CASSPPDTKNSTDTQYF

D: -
J: TRBJ1-3
V: TRBV3-1/TRBV3-2
size: -
length: 16
DNA: TGTGCCAGCAGCCTCGCCCAGGGCGTCGCTGGAAACACCATATATTTT
CDR3: CASSLAQGVAGNTIYF

D: -
J: TRBJ2-5
V: TRBV12-2
size: -
length: 20
DNA: TGTGCAAGTCGCTTAAGAGAAAATGGTTCTAGCGGGAGTGGGGGAGAGACCCAGTACTTC
CDR3: CASRLRENGSSGSGGETQYF

D: -
J: TRBJ2-3
V: TRBV7-2
size: -
length: 14
DNA: TGTGCCAGCAGCACCTACAGGGTCACAGATACGCAGTATTTT
CDR3: CASSTYRVTDTQYF

D: -
J: TRBJ2-7
V: TRBV24-1
size: -
length: 20
DNA: TGTGCCACTTCTCAGCCAATGGTCCCAATCCATACCCCCCAGGGTGACGAGCAGTACTTC
CDR3: CATSQPMVPIHTPQGDEQYF

D: -
J: TRBJ1-5
V: TRBV6-5
size: -
length: 14
DNA: TGTGCCAGCAGGGACAGTTTTGGCAATCAGCCCCAGCATTTT
CDR3: CASRDSFGNQPQHF

D: -
J: TRBJ2-7
V: TRBV27
size: once
length: 16
DNA: TGTGCCAGCAGTCCCCTATCTATGACAGGCATCCACGAGCAGTACTTC
CDR3: CASSPLSMTGIHEQYF

D: TRBD1
J: TRBJ1-5
V: TRBV10-1
size: -
length: 17
DNA: TGCGCCAGCAGGAGAAATCTTTTTACAGGGGGGGATCAGCCCCAGCATTTT
CDR3: CASRRNLFTGGDQPQHF

D: -
J: TRBJ2-5
V: TRBV5-1
size: -
length: 13
DNA: TGCGCCAGCAATGTGGGAGTCGAAGAGACCCAGTACTTC
CDR3: CASNVGVEETQYF

D: TRBD1
J: TRBJ1-1
V: TRBV6-2/TRBV6-3
size: -
length: 14
DNA: TGTGCCAGCAGTCGAGACAGGGTGAACACTGAAGCTTTCTTT
CDR3: CASSRDRVNTEAFF

D: TRBD1
J: TRBJ2-1
V: TRBV6-2/TRBV6-3
size: -
length: 13
DNA: TGTGCCAGCAGCCCGACAGGGGTCGGTGAGCAGTTCTTC
CDR3: CASSPTGVGEQFF

D: -
J: TRBJ1-1
V: TRBV2
size: -
length: 13
DNA: TGTGCCAGCAGTGAAAAGAAGAGCACTGAAGCTTTCTTT
CDR3: CASSEKKSTEAFF

D: TRBD1
J: TRBJ2-1
V: TRBV29-1
size: -
length: 15
DNA: TGCAGCGTTGAAGTTAGTCCCGGGACAGCAAATGAGCAGTTCTTC
CDR3: CSVEVSPGTANEQFF

D: TRBD1
J: TRBJ2-5
V: TRBV7-3
size: -
length: 14
DNA: TGTGCCAGCAGCTCAGACAGGGGGGAAGAGACCCAGTACTTC
CDR3: CASSSDRGEETQYF

D: TRBD2
J: TRBJ2-1
V: TRBV11-3
size: -
length: 15
DNA: TGTGCCAGCAGCCCTAGCGGGAGTAGGATGAATGAGCAGTTCTTC
CDR3: CASSPSGSRMNEQFF

D: TRBD1
J: TRBJ1-4
V: TRBV24-1
size: -
length: 13
DNA: TGTGCCACCAGCAGGGGGGACGGTGAAAAACTGTTTTTT
CDR3: CATSRGDGEKLFF